One and the same sample provided the 32 T cell receptor beta chains below, sequenced in a study of metastatic and nonmetastatic thyroid tumors. TCRdb reanalyzed the PCR reads via MiXCR. This sample carries 45,000 to 50,000 clones, about 20% of them seen once, and the ten largest clones take 3.5% to 4%. Thyroid surgery took place with no prior treatment in any patient. Sequencing used blood. The receptor source for this set is a male donor with papillary thyroid cancer or a benign thyroid nodule (not recorded which). Some clones in this sample may be carry-over from other donors' samples.

This clone was observed many times. The CDR3: CASSLDWPDIGVEKLFF. CDR3 nucleotides: TGTGCCAGCAGCTTAGATTGGCCGGACATAGGTGTTGAAAAACTGTTTTTT. V and J are TRBV7-8 and TRBJ1-4; D may be TRBD1 (5 bases). V lost 1 base and J lost 7, with 19 bases in between. CDR3 size: 17 residues. The germline CDR1 and CDR2 sequences are SGHVS and FQNEAQ.

This clone was recorded many times. This sequence joins TRBV7-9 and TRBJ1-1; D remains unclear. Trimming took 0 bases from V and 5 from J, leaving 7 bases between them. CDR1 and CDR2 (germline): SEHNR, FQNEAQ (reference sequence). The CDR3 consists of 13 residues. CDR3 DNA sequence: TGTGCCAGCAGCTTAGCGCACCTAACTGAAGCTTTCTTT. Amino acids: CASSLAHLTEAFF.

There are a few counts of this clone. This same CDR3 is encoded by further DNA sequences in the sample. This CDR3 reads CASSLASPGQYGYTF. The CDR3 region has the DNA TGTGCCAGCAGCTTAGCTTCCCCGGGACAGTATGGCTACACCTTC. This rearrangement joins TRBV7-9 to TRBJ1-2; 7 positions match TRBD1. In germline, CDR1 is SEHNR, CDR2 FQNEAQ (reference sequence). J lost 5 bases, V lost 0 bases, and 6 bases had no gene match. There are 15 residues in the CDR3.

This clone was seen ten or more times. The CDR3 DNA reads TGTGCCAGCAACGGGCGGCTATACCAAGAGACCCAGTACTTC. This encodes CASNGRLYQETQYF. The chain links TRBV5-6 to TRBJ2-5; D not resolved. V was trimmed by 6 bases and J by 0 bases, leaving 12 bases between them. The CDR3 consists of 14 residues. From germline, CDR1 is SGHDT and CDR2 YYEEEE. The full variable domain, completed using reference TRBV5-6 and TRBJ2-5, is DAGVTQSPTHLIKTRGQQVTLRCSPKSGHDTVSWYQQALGQGPQFIFQYYEEEERQRGNFPDRFSGHQFPNYSSELNVNALLLGDSALYLCASNGRLYQETQYFGPGTRLLVL.

The chain joins TRBV18 to TRBJ1-2; no reliable D call. Germline V CDR1 and CDR2: KGHSH, LQKENI. This CDR3 is built from 13 residues. V lost 3 bases to trimming and J lost 5 bases, with 10 bases between them. The CDR3, as DNA: TGTGCCAGCTCACCGGACGGAGCGTATGGCTACACCTTC. It translates to CASSPDGAYGYTF.

This clone was seen more than once but under ten times. The V gene is TRBV3-1, the J gene TRBJ2-1, with 10 bases matching TRBD1. The CDR3 has 19 residues. CDR1 is LGHDT and CDR2 is YNNKEL in the germline V gene (reference sequence). Germline trimming cut 1 base from V and 3 bases from J; bases unmatched to any gene: 12. The CDR3 region has the DNA TGTGCCAGCAGCCAAGGACAGGGGGCTCGTATAGCGGTCTACAATGAGCAGTTCTTC. Its protein is CASSQGQGARIAVYNEQFF.

This clone was seen many times. V usage is TRBV6-1 and J usage is TRBJ2-1; D not resolved. In germline, CDR1 is MNHNS, CDR2 SASEGT. There are 15 residues in the CDR3. Trimming pared 1 base from V and 0 bases from J, leaving 7 bases between. The DNA for the CDR3 is TGTGCCAGCAGTGAAGGGACGAGCTCCTACAATGAGCAGTTCTTC. This codes for CASSEGTSSYNEQFF.

This chain connects TRBV6-1 to TRBJ1-1; D may be TRBD1 (5 bases). Deletions cut 7 bases from V and 1 base from J, with 22 bases between. Germline CDR1 MNHNS, CDR2 SASEGT. The CDR3 runs 17 residues. This CDR3 reads CASTQPSLPGTNTEAFF. Written as DNA, the CDR3 is TGTGCCAGCACCCAACCCTCATTACCCGGGACGAACACTGAAGCTTTCTTT.

In this sample, this clone turned up many times. J is TRBJ1-2 and V is TRBV12-3 or TRBV12-4, with D maybe TRBD1 (6 bases). The CDR3 totals 16 residues. Trimming took 4 bases from V and 1 from J, leaving 16 bases between them. The CDR3 DNA follows: TGTGCCAGCAGTTCAACAGGGAGCTTAAGTAACTATGGCTACACCTTC. It is translated as CASSSTGSLSNYGYTF.

This clone was counted a few times. The J gene is TRBJ1-4, the V gene TRBV6-5; 7 nucleotides align to TRBD1. V lost 2 bases, J lost 5 bases, and 5 bases stayed unmatched. Germline-derived CDR1 and CDR2 are MNHEY and SVGAGI. The CDR3 spans 15 residues. The chain's CDR3 is CASSYTTGTNEKLFF. The CDR3 DNA reads TGTGCCAGCAGTTACACGACAGGGACCAATGAAAAACTGTTTTTT.

In this sample, this clone turned up many times. CDR3 residues: CASSAHRTSYEQYF. DNA of the CDR3: TGTGCCAGCAGCGCCCACAGGACCTCCTACGAGCAGTACTTC. The chain links TRBV9 to TRBJ2-7; weak D call: TRBD1 (5 bases). Trimming removed 3 bases at V and 0 bases at J, with 10 bases between. Germline loops: CDR1 SGDLS, CDR2 YYNGEE. The CDR3 is 14 amino acids.

This clone was seen many times. V usage is TRBV20-1 and J usage is TRBJ2-1; TRBD2 agrees at 12 bases. CDR3 length equals 18 residues. The V and J ends lost 0 bases and 4 bases, in that order; junction bases with no gene match: 10. The V gene's germline CDR1 is DFQATT and CDR2 SNEGSKA (reference sequence). The CDR3 loop reads CSARDQASGGVGYNEQFF. CDR3 sequence (DNA): TGCAGTGCTAGAGATCAGGCTAGCGGGGGGGTAGGGTACAATGAGCAGTTCTTC.

This clone has more than one count but fewer than ten. An end of the junction does not agree with germline; a read error may underlie this. The V call is TRBV2, the J call TRBJ2-7; D is possibly TRBD2 (6 bases). Germline CDR1 is SNHLY and CDR2 is FYNNEI. This CDR3 region has 12 residues. DNA for the CDR3: TGTGCCAGCATTGACGGGGGACGCGAGCGGTACTTC. This codes for CASIDGGRERYF.

There are many counts of this clone. The chain combines TRBV7-9 with TRBJ2-2, with unresolved D. The CDR3 sequence is 12 residues long. The germline V and J ends were trimmed by 3 bases and 7 bases, with 6 bases remaining between them. Germline V CDR1 and CDR2: SEHNR, FQNEAQ (reference sequence). CDR3 sequence: CASSFQLGELFF. The DNA for the CDR3 is TGTGCCAGCAGCTTTCAACTCGGGGAGCTGTTTTTT.

For this clone: One end of the junction is discordant with germline, which a read error may explain. The J gene is TRBJ1-5, the V gene TRBV4-2, with 10 bases lining up with TRBD1. The closer fit of TRBJ2-3 to the DNA end suggests the J call may be wrong. The CDR3 consists of 15 residues. Per germline, CDR1 LGHNA and CDR2 YNFKEQ. CDR3 DNA: TGTGGCAGCAGCCGCGTCGGGACAGGGGAACAGCCCCAGTATTTT. It translates to CGSSRVGTGEQPQYF.

Only a few counts were recorded for this clone. The CDR3 nucleotides are TGTGCCAGCAGTGAAGGGGCGGGGGCCGCAGATACGCAGTATTTT. Translated: CASSEGAGAADTQYF. The V gene is TRBV6-1, the J gene TRBJ2-3; a weak D match, TRBD2 (7 bases). Trimming pared 1 base from V and 4 bases from J, leaving 12 bases between. Germline CDR1 MNHNS, CDR2 SASEGT. The CDR3 has 15 amino acids.

This clone has a count of ten or more. The same CDR3 is also encoded by other DNA sequences in this sample. This chain joins TRBV27 and TRBJ2-7; possible D gene TRBD1, 5 bases. V lost 4 bases and J lost 3, with 13 bases in between. Germline-derived CDR1 and CDR2 are MNHEY and SMNVEV (reference sequence). The CDR3 totals 14 residues. CDR3: CASSSQGLSYEQYF. The CDR3, as DNA: TGTGCCAGCAGTTCGCAGGGATTGAGCTACGAGCAGTACTTC.

There are many counts of this clone. The CDR3 DNA sequence: TGTGCCAGCAGTTCATTGACAGGGGCAAAGCCCCAGCATTTT. It codes for CASSSLTGAKPQHF. The rearrangement uses TRBV12-3 or TRBV12-4 and TRBJ1-5, with 8 positions matching TRBD1. The length of the CDR3 is 14 residues. With V trimmed by 4 bases and J by 8 bases, 7 bases remained unmatched.

The chain joins TRBV30 to TRBJ1-6, with no clear D. Germline V gene lookup returns CDR1 GTSNPN and CDR2 SVGIG (reference sequence). V was shortened by 1 base and J by 3 bases, with 13 bases between the two germline ends. This CDR3 is 16 amino acids long. CDR3 coding DNA: TGTGCCTGGAGTGGTGCGCGGTTGGACTATAATTCACCCCTCCACTTT. This gives the protein CAWSGARLDYNSPLHF.

The gene calls are TRBV9 and TRBJ1-5; the D is unclear. The CDR3 consists of 13 residues. V shed 4 bases and J shed 5 bases, with 10 bases lying between them. Germline CDR1 and CDR2: SGDLS and YYNGEE. The CDR3 sequence is CASSLDPDQPQHF. The CDR3, as DNA: TGTGCCAGCAGCCTTGACCCGGATCAGCCCCAGCATTTT.

This clone was detected many times. The rearrangement uses TRBV5-8 and TRBJ1-1; D unclear. Trimming removed 2 bases from V and 0 bases from J, with 14 bases in between. This CDR3 comprises 16 residues. Germline CDR1 SGHTS, CDR2 YDEGEE. The DNA for the CDR3 is TGTGCCAGCAGCTTAGCCCTCGGGCGGCTGAACACTGAAGCTTTCTTT. Its translation: CASSLALGRLNTEAFF.

The chain combines TRBV30 with TRBJ1-5; D is unclear. V was trimmed by 2 bases and J by 0 bases, leaving 17 bases between them. The germline CDR1 and CDR2 sequences are GTSNPN and SVGIG (reference sequence). CDR3 size: 17 residues. The chain's CDR3 is CAWSPVSSQISNQPQHF. The CDR3 DNA sequence: TGTGCCTGGAGTCCAGTATCGAGTCAGATTAGCAATCAGCCCCAGCATTTT.

This clone has ten or more counts. This rearrangement joins TRBV6-2 or TRBV6-3 to TRBJ2-3, with 8 bases lining up with TRBD2. The V gene end was trimmed by 6 bases and the J gene end by 4 bases; junction bases not matched to a gene: 9. Per germline, CDR1 MNHEY and CDR2 SVGEGT. The CDR3 totals 15 residues. CDR3 DNA sequence: TGTGCCAGCAGCCCCTGGACTAGCCGGGCAGATACGCAGTATTTT. It codes for CASSPWTSRADTQYF.

In its sample, this clone was seen many times. The chain carries TRBV20-1 and TRBJ2-7, with TRBD2 matching 8 bases. The germline gives CDR1 DFQATT, CDR2 SNEGSKA (reference sequence). This CDR3 has 13 residues. V lost 5 bases, J lost 6 bases, and 9 bases stayed unmatched. The DNA of the CDR3 is TGCAGTGCTCATGGGGGACTAGTGGGCGAGCAGTACTTC. This encodes CSAHGGLVGEQYF.

This clone was detected many times. The rearrangement uses TRBV27 and TRBJ2-7, with D perhaps TRBD2 (5 bases). Trimming shortened V by 0 bases and J by 2 bases, and 11 bases separated the two germline ends. This CDR3 is built from 15 residues. Germline CDR1 and CDR2: MNHEY and SMNVEV (reference sequence). The CDR3 reads CASSLSGEITYEQYF. DNA for the CDR3: TGTGCCAGCAGTTTATCTGGGGAGATTACCTACGAGCAGTACTTC.

CDR3 protein: CASSSPGQGANEQFF. CDR3 sequence (DNA): TGTGCCAGCAGTTCGCCGGGACAGGGGGCCAATGAGCAGTTCTTC. V is TRBV11-2 and J is TRBJ2-1; 12 nucleotides align to TRBD1. This CDR3 is 15 amino acids long. Germline CDR1 and CDR2: SGHAT and FQNNGV. The V and J ends lost 6 bases and 6 bases, in that order; junction bases with no gene match: 6.

This clone has more than one count but fewer than ten. The CDR3 reads CASSLNRGLYEQYF. The DNA for the CDR3 is TGTGCCAGCAGTCTCAACAGGGGACTCTACGAGCAGTACTTC. The rearrangement joins TRBV28 to TRBJ2-7; TRBD1 is a possible D gene (7 bases). CDR3 length: 14 amino acids. V was shortened by 5 bases and J by 3 bases, with 14 bases between the two germline ends. Per germline, CDR1 MDHEN and CDR2 SYDVKM.

This clone appeared many times. The rearrangement uses TRBV5-4 and TRBJ1-1; TRBD1 matches 11 bases. The CDR3 loop spans 14 amino acids. The germline gives CDR1 SGHNT, CDR2 YYREEE (reference sequence). The V segment lost 4 bases and the J segment 8 bases; nucleotides outside the gene matches: 7. The CDR3 reads CASSVMDRGPEAFF. CDR3 in DNA: TGTGCCAGCAGCGTGATGGACAGGGGGCCCGAAGCTTTCTTT.

V usage is TRBV20-1 and J usage is TRBJ2-7; weak D call: TRBD1 (6 bases). Germline V gives CDR1 DFQATT, CDR2 SNEGSKA (reference sequence). V lost 0 bases to trimming and J lost 7 bases, with 13 bases between them. The CDR3 contains 13 residues. CDR3 in DNA: TGCAGTGCTAGAGATCAACAGGGTAATGAGCAGTACTTC. The encoded protein is CSARDQQGNEQYF.

This clone was seen many times. The chain joins TRBV19 to TRBJ1-1, with D possibly matching TRBD1 (6 bases). There are 13 residues in the CDR3. Germline V gives CDR1 LNHDA, CDR2 SQIVND (reference sequence). V was clipped by 7 bases and J by 5 bases, with 14 bases between them. CDR3 in DNA: TGTGCCAGTAACGGGAGGGGGGGAACTGAAGCTTTCTTT. It specifies CASNGRGGTEAFF.

V and J are TRBV20-1 and TRBJ2-7; no clear D gene. The germline gives CDR1 DFQATT, CDR2 SNEGSKA (reference sequence). This CDR3 has 11 amino acids. V gave up 4 bases and J gave up 4 bases, with 8 bases separating them. CDR3 region: CSAIRQYEQYF. CDR3 nucleotides: TGCAGTGCTATACGCCAATACGAGCAGTACTTC.

This clone came up a few times. The J gene is TRBJ2-1, the V gene TRBV27; 12 positions agree with TRBD2. CDR3 length equals 16 residues. The V segment lost 5 bases and the J segment 7 bases; nucleotides outside the gene matches: 9. From germline, CDR1 is MNHEY and CDR2 SMNVEV (reference sequence). The CDR3 reads CASSRRLAGVTNEQFF. CDR3 nucleotide sequence: TGTGCCAGCAGTCGAAGACTAGCGGGAGTGACAAATGAGCAGTTCTTC.